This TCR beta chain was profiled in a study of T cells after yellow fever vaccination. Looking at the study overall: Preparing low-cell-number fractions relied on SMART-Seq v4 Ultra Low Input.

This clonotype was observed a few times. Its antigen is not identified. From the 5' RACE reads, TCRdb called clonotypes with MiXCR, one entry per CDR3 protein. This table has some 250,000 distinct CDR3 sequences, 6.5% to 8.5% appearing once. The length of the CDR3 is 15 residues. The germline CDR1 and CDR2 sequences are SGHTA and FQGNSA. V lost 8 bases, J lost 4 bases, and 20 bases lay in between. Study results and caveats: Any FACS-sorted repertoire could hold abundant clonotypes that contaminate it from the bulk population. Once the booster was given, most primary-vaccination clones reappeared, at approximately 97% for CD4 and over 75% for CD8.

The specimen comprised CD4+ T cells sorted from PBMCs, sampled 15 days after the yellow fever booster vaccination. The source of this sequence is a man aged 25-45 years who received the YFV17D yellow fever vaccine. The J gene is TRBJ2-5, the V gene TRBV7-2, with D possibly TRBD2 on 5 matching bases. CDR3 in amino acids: CASAMGGLTGETQYF. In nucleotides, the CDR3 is TGTGCCAGCGCTATGGGCGGGCTAACGGGAGAGACCCAGTACTTC.